These 20 T cell receptor beta chains came from one sample sequenced in a study of cytomegalovirus exposure and HLA in healthy donors (dated by TCRdb to the late 2010s). The library was produced with the immunoSEQ multiplex PCR assay. The multiplex PCR relied on a mix of 60 forward primers for TCR Vbeta segments and 13 reverse primers for TCR Jbeta segments. Entries here come from immuneACCESS through TCRdb and include only in-frame sequences with V and J called. Some clones fail to appear in such tables; in the studies checked, an unresolved V gene covers under half of the shortfall, and the cause of the remainder is unknown. This sample gives some 91,000 clones in total; around 64% of them show up just once. Over 2% of the sample comes from the top ten. The source material was PBMCs. The receptors come from a human donor in good health.

The chain has TRBV6-6 and TRBJ2-7, with D possibly TRBD1 on 6 matching bases. The CDR3 is made up of 16 amino acids. Per the germline V gene, CDR1 is MNHNY and CDR2 is SVGAGI (reference sequence). V was pared by 4 bases and J by 3 bases, with 19 bases between. As DNA, the CDR3 is TGTGCCAGCAGTTCGACGATCTTCCGGGACATCTACGAGCAGTACTTC. Amino acids: CASSSTIFRDIYEQYF.

Details on this clone: The conserved phenylalanine or tryptophan is not found at the CDR3 terminus, so this likely reflects a read error. The chain recombines TRBV5-1 with TRBJ1-2; 7 bases map to TRBD1. CDR3 length: 15 amino acids. J lost 4 bases, V lost 0 bases, and 6 bases had no gene match. From germline, CDR1 is SGHRS and CDR2 YFSETQ. CDR3 nucleotides: TGCGCCAGCAGCTTGGAGGGACAGAACGGCTATGGCTACACCCTC. Amino acids: CASSLEGQNGYGYTL.

This clone was picked up a small number of times. This chain joins TRBV21-1 and TRBJ2-7; TRBD1, as called in the table, went unchecked against the DNA. TRBV21-1 is assigned pseudogene status. The CDR3 consists of 15 residues. The CDR3 coding sequence is TGTGCCAGCAGCAAAGTTGGCAGGGGGCCGAGGGAGCAGTACTTC. This encodes CASSKVGRGPREQYF.

V usage is TRBV10-1 and J usage is TRBJ2-7; 7 bases match TRBD1. This CDR3 is built from 15 residues. J was trimmed by 3 bases and V by 6 bases; bases with no gene match: 11. Germline loops: CDR1 WNHNN, CDR2 SYGVQD (reference sequence). The CDR3 DNA sequence: TGCGCCAGCAGAAGAGGACAGGACAGCTACTACGAGCAGTACTTC. It codes for CASRRGQDSYYEQYF.

This clone was detected only a few times. This chain links TRBV6-5 with TRBJ2-1; 8 bases agree with TRBD2. This CDR3 is built from 15 residues. Germline trimming cut 4 bases from V and 0 bases from J; bases unmatched to any gene: 2. Germline-derived CDR1 and CDR2 are MNHEY and SVGAGI. CDR3: CASSLAGSSYNEQFF. For the CDR3, the DNA is TGTGCCAGCAGTTTAGCGGGGAGCTCCTACAATGAGCAGTTCTTC.

The chain carries TRBV15 and TRBJ2-7; possibly TRBD1 for D (6 bases). Germline CDR1 is LNHNV and CDR2 is YYDKDF (reference sequence). V was trimmed by 0 bases and J by 9 bases, leaving 12 bases between them. The CDR3 consists of 13 residues. The CDR3: CATSRDRGITQYF. Written as DNA, the CDR3 is TGTGCCACCAGCAGAGATAGGGGGATTACGCAGTACTTC.

This chain connects TRBV10-3 to TRBJ1-1; D might be TRBD1 (6 bases). Trimming left V 2 bases short and J 4 bases short, with 14 bases between. Germline V CDR1 and CDR2: ENHRY, SYGVKD. This CDR3 comprises 15 residues. The CDR3 bases are TGTGCCATCAGTGAGCCTACAGGGCTTGGCACTGAAGCTTTCTTT. Translating gives CAISEPTGLGTEAFF.

The chain employs TRBV19 and TRBJ1-2, with TRBD1 identical over 12 bases. Losses at the gene ends were 10 bases for V and 4 bases for J; bases not matched to a gene: 4. The germline V gene has CDR1 LNHDA and CDR2 SQIVND (reference sequence). This CDR3 has 13 amino acids. Written as DNA, the CDR3 is TGTGCCACTGGGACAGGGGGCTCCTATGGCTACACCTTC. Encoded protein: CATGTGGSYGYTF.

This rearrangement joins TRBV5-1 to TRBJ2-3; tentative D call: TRBD1 (5 bases). The CDR3 is 15 amino acids. V was trimmed by 2 bases and J by 0 bases, leaving 10 bases between them. Per germline, CDR1 SGHRS and CDR2 YFSETQ. In nucleotides, the CDR3 is TGCGCCAGCAGCTTTGATGGGGCCAGCACAGATACGCAGTATTTT. Translation gives CASSFDGASTDTQYF.

This chain uses TRBV5-6 with TRBJ1-2; D not resolved. The ends were cut back, 4 bases at V and 4 bases at J, with 8 bases in the middle. The CDR3 loop spans 12 amino acids. The germline gives CDR1 SGHDT, CDR2 YYEEEE. The CDR3 reads CASSEGSYGYTF. DNA for the CDR3: TGTGCCAGCAGCGAGGGTAGCTATGGCTACACCTTC.

The J gene is TRBJ2-3, the V gene TRBV7-8; TRBD1 agrees at 7 bases. J gave up 4 bases and V 5 bases, and 6 bases lay outside the gene matches. There are 14 residues in the CDR3. Germline-derived CDR1 and CDR2 are SGHVS and FQNEAQ. CDR3 bases: TGTGCCAGCAGCCCGGACAGGCGAGCAGATACGCAGTATTTT. Protein sequence: CASSPDRRADTQYF.

V and J are TRBV9 and TRBJ2-1; 7 nucleotides align to TRBD2. The germline V gene has CDR1 SGDLS and CDR2 YYNGEE. V lost 3 bases and J lost 3; bases outside the gene matches: 6. The CDR3 runs 15 residues. In nucleotides, the CDR3 is TGTGCCAGCAGCGGCGCGGCGGGGGACTACAATGAGCAGTTCTTC. This sequence encodes CASSGAAGDYNEQFF.

The chain joins TRBV4-3 to TRBJ2-5, with 8 bases lining up with TRBD2. The germline gives CDR1 LGHNA, CDR2 YSLEER. V dropped 1 base and J dropped 1; count of bases not matched to a gene: 5. The CDR3 is made up of 16 amino acids. The CDR3 loop reads CASSQAKAGGQETQYF. CDR3 nucleotides: TGCGCCAGCAGCCAAGCGAAGGCGGGGGGCCAAGAGACCCAGTACTTC.

The chain recombines TRBV9 with TRBJ2-5, with 8 positions matching TRBD1. This CDR3 comprises 15 residues. Germline-derived CDR1 and CDR2 are SGDLS and YYNGEE. The V gene end was trimmed by 3 bases and the J gene end by 5 bases; junction bases not matched to a gene: 9. In DNA form, the CDR3 reads TGTGCCAGCAGCGCGTACAGGGGGAACGGTGAGACCCAGTACTTC. This gives the protein CASSAYRGNGETQYF.

The chain uses TRBV4-2 and TRBJ1-2; D perhaps matches TRBD1 (5 bases). V was cut by 0 bases and J by 4 bases, with 15 bases left in between. Per germline, CDR1 LGHNA and CDR2 YNFKEQ. CDR3 size: 16 residues. CDR3 amino acids: CASSQDHPGQGYGYTF. CDR3 sequence (DNA): TGTGCCAGCAGCCAAGATCACCCCGGCCAGGGCTATGGCTACACCTTC.

The V gene is TRBV7-8, the J gene TRBJ2-7, with TRBD1 matching over 8 bases. The CDR3 length is 16 residues. The germline V gene has CDR1 SGHVS and CDR2 FQNEAQ. The trim removed 7 bases at V and 1 base at J, leaving 12 bases unmatched. The CDR3: CASTVSAGTGSYEQYF. CDR3 DNA sequence: TGTGCCAGCACCGTAAGCGCCGGGACAGGATCCTACGAGCAGTACTTC.

This clone was detected only a few times. This sequence joins TRBV20-1 and TRBJ2-7; tentative D call: TRBD2 (5 bases). CDR1 DFQATT and CDR2 SNEGSKA come from the germline V gene (reference sequence). There are 11 residues in the CDR3. CDR3 nucleotides: TGCAGCGGGGAGCTCGGGTACGAGCAGTACTTC. Its protein product is CSGELGYEQYF.

The chain joins TRBV9 to TRBJ1-3; D possibly corresponds to TRBD1 (5 bases). This CDR3 comprises 15 residues. Looked up from germline, CDR1 is SGDLS and CDR2 is YYNGEE. The V end was cut by 0 bases, the J end by 0 bases, with 7 bases between. CDR3 bases: TGTGCCAGCAGCGTAGCAGGGATCTCTGGAAACACCATATATTTT. It yields the protein CASSVAGISGNTIYF.

The V gene is TRBV5-1, the J gene TRBJ1-2; TRBD1 aligns across 10 bases. CDR3 length: 13 amino acids. J gave up 7 bases and V 3 bases, and 3 bases lay outside the gene matches. Germline V CDR1 and CDR2: SGHRS, YFSETQ. The DNA for the CDR3 is TGCGCCAGCAGCTACCGGGACAGGGGTGGCTACACCTTC. Protein: CASSYRDRGGYTF. The complete variable domain, with remaining parts taken from reference TRBV5-1 and TRBJ1-2, reads KAGVTQTPRYLIKTRGQQVTLSCSPISGHRSVSWYQQTPGQGLQFLFEYFSETQRNKGNFPGRFSGRQFSNSRSEMNVSTLELGDSALYLCASSYRDRGGYTFGSGTRLTVV.

This clone came up a few times. V is TRBV7-9 and J is TRBJ1-6; 10 nucleotides line up with TRBD1. J was trimmed by 10 bases and V by 5 bases; bases with no gene match: 11. Germline loops: CDR1 SEHNR, CDR2 FQNEAQ (reference sequence). This CDR3 region has 16 residues. CDR3 residues: CASSLPPTGGRSPLHF. CDR3 DNA: TGTGCCAGCAGCCTCCCGCCGACAGGGGGCAGATCACCCCTCCACTTT. Complete variable domain (other parts from reference TRBV7-9 and TRBJ1-6): DTGVSQNPRHKITKRGQNVTFRCDPISEHNRLYWYRQTLGQGPEFLTYFQNEAQLEKSRLLSDRFSAERPKGSFSTLEIQRTEQGDSAMYLCASSLPPTGGRSPLHFGNGTRLTVT.